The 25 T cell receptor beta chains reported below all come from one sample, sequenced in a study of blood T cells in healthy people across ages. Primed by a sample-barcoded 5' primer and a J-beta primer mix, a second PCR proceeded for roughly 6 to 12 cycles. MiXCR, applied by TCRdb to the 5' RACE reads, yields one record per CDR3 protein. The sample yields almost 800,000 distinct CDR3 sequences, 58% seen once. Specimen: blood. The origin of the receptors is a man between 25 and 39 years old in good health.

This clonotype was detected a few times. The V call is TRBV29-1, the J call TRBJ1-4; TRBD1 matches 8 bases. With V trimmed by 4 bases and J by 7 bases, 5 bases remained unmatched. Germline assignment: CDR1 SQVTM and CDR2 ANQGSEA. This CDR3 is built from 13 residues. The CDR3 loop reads CSVAAGGGEKLFF. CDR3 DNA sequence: TGCAGCGTTGCGGCAGGGGGCGGTGAAAAACTGTTTTTT.

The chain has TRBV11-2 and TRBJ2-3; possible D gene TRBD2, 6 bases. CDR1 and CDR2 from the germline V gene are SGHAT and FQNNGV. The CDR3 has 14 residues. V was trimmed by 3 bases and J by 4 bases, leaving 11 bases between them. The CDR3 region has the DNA TGTGCCAGCAGCTTTCCCGCGGGGCCAGATACGCAGTATTTT. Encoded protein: CASSFPAGPDTQYF.

The CDR3 nucleotides are TGTGCCAGCAGCGACGGGGACTATAACGAGCAGTTCTTC. Translating gives CASSDGDYNEQFF. The gene calls are TRBV27 and TRBJ2-1; 7 bases are a match to TRBD2. The CDR3 length is 13 residues. With 6 bases clipped from V and 10 bases from J, the junction kept 9 bases outside the gene matches. The germline CDR1 and CDR2 sequences are MNHEY and SMNVEV (reference sequence).

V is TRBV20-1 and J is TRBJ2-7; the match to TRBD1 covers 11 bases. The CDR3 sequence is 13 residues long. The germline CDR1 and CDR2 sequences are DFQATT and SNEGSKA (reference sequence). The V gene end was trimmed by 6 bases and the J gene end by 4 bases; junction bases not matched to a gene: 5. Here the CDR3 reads CSAQGQGGYEQYF. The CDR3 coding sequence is TGCAGTGCCCAGGGACAGGGGGGATACGAGCAGTACTTC.

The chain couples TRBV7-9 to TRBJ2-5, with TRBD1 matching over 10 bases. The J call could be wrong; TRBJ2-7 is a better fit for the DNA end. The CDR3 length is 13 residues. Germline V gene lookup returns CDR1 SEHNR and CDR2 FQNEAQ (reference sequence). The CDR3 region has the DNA TGTGCCAGCAGCTGGGACAGGGGAGGCGAGCAGTACTTC. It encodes CASSWDRGGEQYF.

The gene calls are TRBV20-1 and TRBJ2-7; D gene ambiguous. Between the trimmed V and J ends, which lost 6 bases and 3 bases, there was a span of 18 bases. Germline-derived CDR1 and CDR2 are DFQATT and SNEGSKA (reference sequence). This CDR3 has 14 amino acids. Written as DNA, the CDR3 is TGCAGTGCCGGAGACTTGAAGTGGAACTACGAGCAGTACTTC. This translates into CSAGDLKWNYEQYF.

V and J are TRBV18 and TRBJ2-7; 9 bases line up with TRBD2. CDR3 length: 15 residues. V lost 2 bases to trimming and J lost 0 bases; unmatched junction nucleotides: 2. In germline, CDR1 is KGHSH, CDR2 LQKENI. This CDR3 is CASSPASGTSYEQYF. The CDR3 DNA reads TGTGCCAGCTCACCAGCTAGCGGGACCTCCTACGAGCAGTACTTC.

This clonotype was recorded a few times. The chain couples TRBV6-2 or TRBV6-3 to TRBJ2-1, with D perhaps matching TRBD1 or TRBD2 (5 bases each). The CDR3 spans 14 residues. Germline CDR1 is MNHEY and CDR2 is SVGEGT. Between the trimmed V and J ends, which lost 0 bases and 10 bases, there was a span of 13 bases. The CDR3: CASSYSAERGEQFF. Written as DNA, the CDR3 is TGTGCCAGCAGTTACTCGGCGGAGAGGGGCGAGCAGTTCTTC.

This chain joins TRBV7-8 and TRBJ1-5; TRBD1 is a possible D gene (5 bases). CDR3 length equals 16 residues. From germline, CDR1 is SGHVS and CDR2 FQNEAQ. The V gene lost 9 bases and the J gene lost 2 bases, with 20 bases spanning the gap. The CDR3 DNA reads TGTGCCAGTCTACTGGGGCGGGCTTGGGGCAATCAGCCCCAGCATTTT. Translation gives CASLLGRAWGNQPQHF.

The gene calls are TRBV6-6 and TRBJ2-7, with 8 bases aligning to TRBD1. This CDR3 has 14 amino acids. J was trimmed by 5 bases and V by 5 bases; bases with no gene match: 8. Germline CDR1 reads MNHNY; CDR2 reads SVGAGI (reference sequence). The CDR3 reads CASSNTGTGDEQYF. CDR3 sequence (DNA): TGTGCCAGCAGTAACACCGGGACAGGAGACGAGCAGTACTTC.

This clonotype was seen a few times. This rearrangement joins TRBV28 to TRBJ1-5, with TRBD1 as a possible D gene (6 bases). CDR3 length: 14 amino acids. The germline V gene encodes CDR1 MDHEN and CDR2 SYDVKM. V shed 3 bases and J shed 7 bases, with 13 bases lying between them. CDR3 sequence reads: CASSLTPGAQPQHF. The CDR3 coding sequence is TGTGCCAGCAGTTTGACCCCAGGGGCACAGCCCCAGCATTTT.

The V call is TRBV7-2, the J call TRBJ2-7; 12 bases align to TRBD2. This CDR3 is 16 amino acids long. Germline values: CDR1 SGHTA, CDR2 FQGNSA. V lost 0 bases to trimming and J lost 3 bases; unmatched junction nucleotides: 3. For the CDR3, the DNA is TGTGCCAGCAGCTTAGCTCTAGCGGGGGGGTTCTACGAGCAGTACTTC. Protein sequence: CASSLALAGGFYEQYF.

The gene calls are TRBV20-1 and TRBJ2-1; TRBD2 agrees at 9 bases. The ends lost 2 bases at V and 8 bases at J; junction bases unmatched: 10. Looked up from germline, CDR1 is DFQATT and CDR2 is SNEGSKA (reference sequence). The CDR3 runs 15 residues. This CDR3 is CSARHTGLAGYEQFF. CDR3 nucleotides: TGCAGTGCTAGACACACGGGACTAGCTGGTTATGAGCAGTTCTTC.

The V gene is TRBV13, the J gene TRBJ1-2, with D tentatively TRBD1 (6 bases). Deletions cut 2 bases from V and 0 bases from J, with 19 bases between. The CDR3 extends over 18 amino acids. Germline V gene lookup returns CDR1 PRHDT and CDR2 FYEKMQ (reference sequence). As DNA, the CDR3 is TGTGCCAGCAGCTTATTCCGGGACACCGCTTGGCCTAACTATGGCTACACCTTC. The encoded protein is CASSLFRDTAWPNYGYTF. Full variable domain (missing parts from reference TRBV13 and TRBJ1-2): AAGVIQSPRHLIKEKRETATLKCYPIPRHDTVYWYQQGPGQDPQFLISFYEKMQSDKGSIPDRFSAQQFSDYHSELNMSSLELGDSALYFCASSLFRDTAWPNYGYTFGSGTRLTVV.

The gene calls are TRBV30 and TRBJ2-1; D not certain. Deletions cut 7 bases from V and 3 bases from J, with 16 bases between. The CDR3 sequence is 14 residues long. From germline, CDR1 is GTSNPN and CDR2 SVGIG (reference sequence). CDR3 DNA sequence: TGTGCCTTGACTTCAGACCGGAGCTACAATGAGCAGTTCTTC. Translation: CALTSDRSYNEQFF.

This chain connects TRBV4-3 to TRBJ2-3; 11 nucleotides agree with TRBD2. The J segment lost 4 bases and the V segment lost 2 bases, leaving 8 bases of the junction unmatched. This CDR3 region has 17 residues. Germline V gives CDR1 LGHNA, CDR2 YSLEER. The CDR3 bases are TGCGCCAGCAGCCAACTTCACCTAGCGGGAGGAGCAGATACGCAGTATTTT. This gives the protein CASSQLHLAGGADTQYF.

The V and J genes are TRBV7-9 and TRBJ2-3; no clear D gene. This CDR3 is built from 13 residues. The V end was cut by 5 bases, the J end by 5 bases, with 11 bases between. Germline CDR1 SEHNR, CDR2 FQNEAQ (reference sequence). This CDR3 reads CASSPAPGDTQYF. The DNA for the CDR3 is TGTGCCAGCAGCCCGGCGCCAGGAGATACGCAGTATTTT.

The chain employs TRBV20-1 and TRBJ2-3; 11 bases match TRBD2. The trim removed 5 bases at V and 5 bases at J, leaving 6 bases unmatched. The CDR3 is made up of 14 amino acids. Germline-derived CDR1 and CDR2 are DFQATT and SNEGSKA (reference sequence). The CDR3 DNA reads TGCAGTGCTCAAGTGACTAGCGGGATAGATACGCAGTATTTT. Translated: CSAQVTSGIDTQYF.

The CDR3 loop is CASSYSRYEQYF. The CDR3 bases are TGTGCCAGCAGTTACTCCCGATACGAGCAGTACTTC. The V call is TRBV6-2 or TRBV6-3, the J call TRBJ2-7; no reliable D call. The CDR3 is made up of 12 amino acids. Germline loops: CDR1 MNHEY, CDR2 SVGEGT. Trimming took off 0 bases at V and 4 bases at J, with 4 bases between the two ends.

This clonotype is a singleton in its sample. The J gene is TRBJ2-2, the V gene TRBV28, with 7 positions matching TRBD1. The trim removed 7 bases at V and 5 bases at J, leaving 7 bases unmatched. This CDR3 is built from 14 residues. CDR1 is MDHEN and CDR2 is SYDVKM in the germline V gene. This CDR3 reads CASTTGQLTGELFF. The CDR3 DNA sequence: TGTGCCAGCACGACGGGACAGCTAACCGGGGAGCTGTTTTTT.

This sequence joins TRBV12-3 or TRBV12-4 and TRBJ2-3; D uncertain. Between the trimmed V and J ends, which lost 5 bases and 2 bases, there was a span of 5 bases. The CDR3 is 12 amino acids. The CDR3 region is CASSTNTDTQYF. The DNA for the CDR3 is TGTGCCAGCAGTACAAACACAGATACGCAGTATTTT.

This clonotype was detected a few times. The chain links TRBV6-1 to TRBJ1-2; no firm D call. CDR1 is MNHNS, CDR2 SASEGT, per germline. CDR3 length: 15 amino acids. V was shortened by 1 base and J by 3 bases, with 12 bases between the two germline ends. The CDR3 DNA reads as TGTGCCAGCAGTGAAGGTGGTAGTTGGGACTATGGCTACACCTTC. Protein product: CASSEGGSWDYGYTF.

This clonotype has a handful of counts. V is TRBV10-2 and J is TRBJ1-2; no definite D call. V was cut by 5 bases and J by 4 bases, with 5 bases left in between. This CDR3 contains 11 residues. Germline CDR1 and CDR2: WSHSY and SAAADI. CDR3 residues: CASSTVYGYTF. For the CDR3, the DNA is TGCGCCAGCAGTACAGTCTATGGCTACACCTTC.

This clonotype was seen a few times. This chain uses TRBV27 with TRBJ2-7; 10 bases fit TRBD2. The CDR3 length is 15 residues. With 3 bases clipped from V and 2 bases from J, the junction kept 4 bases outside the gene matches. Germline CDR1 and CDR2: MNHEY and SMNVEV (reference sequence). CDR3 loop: CASSFSGRGTYEQYF. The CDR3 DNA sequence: TGTGCCAGCAGTTTCAGCGGGAGGGGGACCTACGAGCAGTACTTC.

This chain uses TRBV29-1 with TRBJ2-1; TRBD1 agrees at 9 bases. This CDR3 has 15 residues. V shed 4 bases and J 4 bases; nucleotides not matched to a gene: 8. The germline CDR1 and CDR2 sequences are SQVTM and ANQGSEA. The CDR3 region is CSVVVWTGEYNEQFF. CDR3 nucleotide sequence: TGCAGCGTTGTTGTGTGGACAGGGGAATACAATGAGCAGTTCTTC.